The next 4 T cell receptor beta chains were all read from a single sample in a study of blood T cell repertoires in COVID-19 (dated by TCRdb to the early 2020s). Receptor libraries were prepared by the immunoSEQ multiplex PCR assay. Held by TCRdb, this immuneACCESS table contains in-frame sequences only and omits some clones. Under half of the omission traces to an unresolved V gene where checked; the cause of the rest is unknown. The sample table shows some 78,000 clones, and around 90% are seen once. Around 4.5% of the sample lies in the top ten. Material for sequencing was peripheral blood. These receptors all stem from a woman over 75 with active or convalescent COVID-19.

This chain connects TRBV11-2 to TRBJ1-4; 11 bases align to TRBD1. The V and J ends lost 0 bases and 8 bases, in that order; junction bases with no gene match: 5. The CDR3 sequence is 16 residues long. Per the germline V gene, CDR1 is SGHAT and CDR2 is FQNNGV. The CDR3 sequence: CASSLDAGDRGEKLFF. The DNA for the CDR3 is TGTGCCAGCAGCTTAGATGCGGGGGACAGGGGGGAAAAACTGTTTTTT.

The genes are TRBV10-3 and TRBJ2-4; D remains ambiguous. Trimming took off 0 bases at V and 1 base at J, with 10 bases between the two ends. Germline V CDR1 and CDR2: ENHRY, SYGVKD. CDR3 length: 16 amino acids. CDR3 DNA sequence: TGTGCCATCAGTGAGTCGTACGGTGCGGCCAAAAACATTCAGTACTTC. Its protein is CAISESYGAAKNIQYF.

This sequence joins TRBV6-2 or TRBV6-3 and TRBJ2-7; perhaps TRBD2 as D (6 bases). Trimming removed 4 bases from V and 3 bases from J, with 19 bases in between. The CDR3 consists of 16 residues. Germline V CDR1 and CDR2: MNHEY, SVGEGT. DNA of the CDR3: TGTGCCAGCAGTTCAGAATCCGGGACTTACAACTACGAGCAGTACTTC. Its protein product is CASSSESGTYNYEQYF.

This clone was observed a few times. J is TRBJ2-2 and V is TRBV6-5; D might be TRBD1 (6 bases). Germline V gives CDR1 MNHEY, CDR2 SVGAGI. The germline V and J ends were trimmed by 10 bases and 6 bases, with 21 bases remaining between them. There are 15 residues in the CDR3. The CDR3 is CATRIRTDGSGELFF. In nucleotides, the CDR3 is TGTGCCACCCGAATTCGGACAGATGGGTCCGGGGAGCTGTTTTTT.